The clone carrying this T cell receptor (beta chain) was counted a few times. The data belong to a study of control samples from healthy donors and cancer patients. The assay was immunoSEQ multiplex PCR, and TCRdb's table has in-frame clones only and misses some. Of tens of thousands of clones listed, 75% to 85% are singletons. This clonotype was sampled from a man aged 40-55 years in good health. Sequences were obtained from blood.

The CDR3 loop reads CASSSDRGASTGELFF. The CDR3 DNA reads as TGTGCCAGCAGCTCGGACAGGGGGGCCAGCACCGGGGAGCTGTTTTTT. This chain connects TRBV11-2 to TRBJ2-2, with 10 bases fitting TRBD1. The J segment lost 4 bases and the V segment lost 4 bases, leaving 6 bases of the junction unmatched. Germline V CDR1 and CDR2: SGHAT, FQNNGV. CDR3 size: 16 residues.